This TCR beta chain appears in the sequencing data of a study of cytomegalovirus exposure and HLA in healthy donors. Background on the study: Caucasian-associated ancestry cluster membership applied to about four fifths of under 450 genotyped donors.

Per the germline V gene, CDR1 is KGHSY and CDR2 is FQNENV. This CDR3 region has 15 residues. The V and J ends lost 3 bases and 0 bases respectively, with 12 bases between them. Comments on this clone: Its antigen is unknown.

Study observations and caveats: Researchers reported that a few CMV-associated chains were confirmed in vitro as CMV antigen-specific. Per a later analysis, 15,000 to 20,000 TCR beta sequences showed association with HLA alleles at 0.05 false discovery rate. Cytomegalovirus association was assigned to 150 to 200 TCR beta chains.

Researchers ran the PCR with 60 Vbeta and 13 Jbeta primers. Assay used: immunoSEQ multiplex PCR; TCRdb lists only in-frame clones, some missing. The table gives some 130,000 clones; the top ten clones make up less than 2% of it. Sample: PBMCs. The TCR was taken from a man in his late teens or twenties in good health and CMV-seronegative. This rearrangement joins TRBV16 to TRBJ2-7; D is possibly TRBD2 (5 bases). The CDR3 sequence is CASSQGSLSSYEQYF. CDR3 nucleotide sequence: TGTGCCAGCAGCCAGGGGAGTTTGAGCTCCTACGAGCAGTACTTC.